This T cell receptor (beta chain) was captured in a study of blood T cell repertoires in COVID-19. For the study at large: Recovered status in Cohort 3 required two negative PCRs, clearance, or symptom resolution.

Germline CDR1 reads KGHSH; CDR2 reads LQKENI. The CDR3 length is 16 residues. V was pared by 1 base and J by 0 bases, with 12 bases between. This clone appeared once. Repertoires were generated with immunoSEQ multiplex PCR, while TCRdb's copy carries only in-frame clones and drops some. Altogether 250,000 to 300,000 clones are present, around nine tenths being singletons, with the ten largest covering approximately 2%. The chain recombines TRBV18 with TRBJ1-1, with a tentative D call TRBD1 (6 bases). Sample: PBMCs or T cells enriched from blood (not recorded which). The sequence was obtained from an older woman in a cohort exposed to, infected with or recovered from COVID-19 (not recorded which). This chain's CDR3 is CASSPRIDRMNTEAFF. As DNA, the CDR3 is TGTGCCAGCTCACCACGAATCGACAGGATGAACACTGAAGCTTTCTTT.